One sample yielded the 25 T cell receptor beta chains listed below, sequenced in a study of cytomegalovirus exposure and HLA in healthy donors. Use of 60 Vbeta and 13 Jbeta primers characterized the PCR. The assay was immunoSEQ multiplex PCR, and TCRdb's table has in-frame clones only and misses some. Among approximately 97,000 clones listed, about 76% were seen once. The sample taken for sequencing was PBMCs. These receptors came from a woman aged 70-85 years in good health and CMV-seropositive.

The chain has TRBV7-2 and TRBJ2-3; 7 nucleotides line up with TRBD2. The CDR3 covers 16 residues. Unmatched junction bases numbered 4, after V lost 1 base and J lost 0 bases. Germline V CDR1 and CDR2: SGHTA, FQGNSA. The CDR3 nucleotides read TGTGCCAGCAGCTTAGGGCTAGCGGCTAGCACAGATACGCAGTATTTT. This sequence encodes CASSLGLAASTDTQYF.

CDR3 in DNA: TGTGCCAGCAGTTCTCGGGGGGGTGGCTACACCTTC. Its protein is CASSSRGGGYTF. The genes are TRBV27 and TRBJ1-2; tentatively, D is TRBD1 (5 bases). Germline CDR1 reads MNHEY; CDR2 reads SMNVEV (reference sequence). V was cut by 4 bases and J by 7 bases, with 10 bases left in between. The CDR3 runs 12 residues.

This CDR3 is CASRGGAGATYEQYF. The CDR3 bases are TGCGCCAGCAGGGGTGGAGCGGGAGCAACATACGAGCAGTACTTC. V usage is TRBV5-1 and J usage is TRBJ2-7; the match to TRBD2 covers 8 bases. The CDR3 totals 15 residues. J gave up 4 bases and V 5 bases, and 11 bases lay outside the gene matches. CDR1 and CDR2 (germline): SGHRS, YFSETQ.

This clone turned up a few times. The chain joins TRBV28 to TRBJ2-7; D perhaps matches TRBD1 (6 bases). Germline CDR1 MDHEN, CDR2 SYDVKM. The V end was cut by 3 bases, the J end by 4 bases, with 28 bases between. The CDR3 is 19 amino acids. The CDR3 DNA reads TGTGCCAGCAGTTTTCATGACGTCGCAGGGGCTGAGCGAAGGTACGAGCAGTACTTC. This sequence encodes CASSFHDVAGAERRYEQYF.

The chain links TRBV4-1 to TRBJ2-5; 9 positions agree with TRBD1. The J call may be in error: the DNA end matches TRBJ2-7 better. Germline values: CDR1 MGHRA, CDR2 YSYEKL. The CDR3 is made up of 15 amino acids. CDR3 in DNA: TGCGCCAGCAGCCAGGGACAGGGTACTACCTACGAGCAGTACTTC. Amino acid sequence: CASSQGQGTTYEQYF.

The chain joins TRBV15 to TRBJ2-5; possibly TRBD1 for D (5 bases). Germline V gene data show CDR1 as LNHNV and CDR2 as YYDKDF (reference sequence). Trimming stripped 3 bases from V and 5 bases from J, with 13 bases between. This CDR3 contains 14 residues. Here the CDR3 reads CATSSQGRVETQYF. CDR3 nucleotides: TGTGCCACCAGCAGTCAGGGAAGGGTCGAGACCCAGTACTTC.

As DNA, the CDR3 is TGTGCCAGCAGTTTAAGACTAGCGGGAGTGGAAGAGACCCAGTACTTC. It specifies CASSLRLAGVEETQYF. The gene calls are TRBV27 and TRBJ2-5, with 12 bases aligning to TRBD2. The CDR3 totals 16 residues. V lost 2 bases and J lost 3; bases outside the gene matches: 4. Germline CDR1 MNHEY, CDR2 SMNVEV (reference sequence).

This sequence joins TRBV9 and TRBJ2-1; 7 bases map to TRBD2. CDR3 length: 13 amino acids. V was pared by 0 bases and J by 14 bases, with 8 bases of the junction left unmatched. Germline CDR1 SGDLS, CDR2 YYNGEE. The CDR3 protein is CASSVAQAGNEFF. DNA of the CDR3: TGTGCCAGCAGCGTAGCTCAAGCGGGAAACGAGTTCTTC. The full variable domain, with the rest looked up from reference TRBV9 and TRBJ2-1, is DSGVTQTPKHLITATGQRVTLRCSPRSGDLSVYWYQQSLDQGLQFLIQYYNGEERAKGNILERFSAQQFPDLHSELNLSSLELGDSALYFCASSVAQAGNEFFGPGTRLTVL.

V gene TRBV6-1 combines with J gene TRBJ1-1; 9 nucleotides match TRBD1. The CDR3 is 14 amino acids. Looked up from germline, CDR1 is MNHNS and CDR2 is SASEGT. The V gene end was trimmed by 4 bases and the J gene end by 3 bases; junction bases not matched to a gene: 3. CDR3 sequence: CASSADRGHTEAFF. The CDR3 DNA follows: TGTGCCAGCAGTGCGGACAGGGGCCACACTGAAGCTTTCTTT.

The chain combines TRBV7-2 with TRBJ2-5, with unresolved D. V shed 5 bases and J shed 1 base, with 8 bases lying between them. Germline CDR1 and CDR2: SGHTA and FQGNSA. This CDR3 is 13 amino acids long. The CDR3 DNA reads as TGTGCCAGCAGCCCCCGCGGCCAAGAGACCCAGTACTTC. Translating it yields CASSPRGQETQYF.

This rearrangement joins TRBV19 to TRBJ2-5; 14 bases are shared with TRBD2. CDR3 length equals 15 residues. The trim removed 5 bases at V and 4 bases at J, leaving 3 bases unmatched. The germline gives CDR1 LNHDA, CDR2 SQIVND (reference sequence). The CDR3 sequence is CASSLGTSGRETQYF. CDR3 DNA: TGTGCCAGTAGTCTCGGGACTAGCGGGAGAGAGACCCAGTACTTC.

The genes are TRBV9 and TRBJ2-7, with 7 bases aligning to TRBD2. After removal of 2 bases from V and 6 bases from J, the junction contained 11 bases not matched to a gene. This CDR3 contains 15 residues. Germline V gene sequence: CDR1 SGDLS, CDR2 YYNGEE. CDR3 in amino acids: CASSVGLSGSPEQYF. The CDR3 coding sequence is TGTGCCAGCAGCGTCGGACTTAGCGGGTCCCCCGAGCAGTACTTC.

The CDR3 DNA reads as TGTGCCAGCAGTTTTGACAGGGTGAACACTGAAGCTTTCTTT. This gives the protein CASSFDRVNTEAFF. The chain uses TRBV28 and TRBJ1-1, with 7 bases identical to TRBD1. V shed 3 bases and J 0 bases; nucleotides not matched to a gene: 1. The CDR3 covers 14 residues. Germline CDR1 MDHEN, CDR2 SYDVKM. The full variable domain, its missing parts supplied by reference TRBV28 and TRBJ1-1, is DVKVTQSSRYLVKRTGEKVFLECVQDMDHENMFWYRQDPGLGLRLIYFSYDVKMKEKGDIPEGYSVSREKKERFSLILESASTNQTSMYLCASSFDRVNTEAFFGQGTRLTVV.

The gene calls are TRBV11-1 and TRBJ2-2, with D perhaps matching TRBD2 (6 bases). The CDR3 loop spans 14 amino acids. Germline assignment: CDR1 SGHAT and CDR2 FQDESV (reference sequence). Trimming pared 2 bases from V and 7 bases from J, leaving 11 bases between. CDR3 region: CASSLRLEGGELFF. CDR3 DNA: TGTGCCAGCAGCTTACGACTAGAAGGCGGGGAGCTGTTTTTT.

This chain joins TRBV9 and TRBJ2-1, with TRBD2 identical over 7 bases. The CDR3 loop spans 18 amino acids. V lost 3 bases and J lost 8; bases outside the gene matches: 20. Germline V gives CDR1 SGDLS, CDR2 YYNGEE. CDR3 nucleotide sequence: TGTGCCAGCAGCGGAGACCCCCGGGACTACCGAGGAGACGATGAGCAGTTCTTC. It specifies CASSGDPRDYRGDDEQFF.

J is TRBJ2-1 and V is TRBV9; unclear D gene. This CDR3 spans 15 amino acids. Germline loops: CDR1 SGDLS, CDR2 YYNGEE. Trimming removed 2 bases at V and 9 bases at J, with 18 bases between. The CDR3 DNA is TGTGCCAGCAGCGTGGCCCCTGGCATTCAGCGTGAGCAGTTCTTC. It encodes CASSVAPGIQREQFF.

The CDR3 sequence: CASIIQRGGYSNQPQHF. The CDR3 nucleotides are TGTGCCAGCATCATACAGCGAGGGGGCTACAGCAATCAGCCCCAGCATTTT. The chain couples TRBV28 to TRBJ1-5, with 7 bases aligning to TRBD1. The V segment lost 7 bases and the J segment 1 base; nucleotides outside the gene matches: 13. The germline CDR1 and CDR2 sequences are MDHEN and SYDVKM. The CDR3 spans 17 residues.

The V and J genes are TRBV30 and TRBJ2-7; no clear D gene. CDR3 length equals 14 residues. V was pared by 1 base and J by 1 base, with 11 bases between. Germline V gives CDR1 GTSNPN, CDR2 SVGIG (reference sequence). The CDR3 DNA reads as TGTGCCTGGAGTGGGCTAGTTCATTCCTACGAGCAGTACTTC. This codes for CAWSGLVHSYEQYF.

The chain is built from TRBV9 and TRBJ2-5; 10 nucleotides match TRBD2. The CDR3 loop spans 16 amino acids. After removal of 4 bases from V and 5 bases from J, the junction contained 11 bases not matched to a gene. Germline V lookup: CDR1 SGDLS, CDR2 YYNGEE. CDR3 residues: CASSSRLAGYGETQYF. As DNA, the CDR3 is TGTGCCAGCAGCTCCCGACTAGCGGGTTATGGGGAGACCCAGTACTTC.

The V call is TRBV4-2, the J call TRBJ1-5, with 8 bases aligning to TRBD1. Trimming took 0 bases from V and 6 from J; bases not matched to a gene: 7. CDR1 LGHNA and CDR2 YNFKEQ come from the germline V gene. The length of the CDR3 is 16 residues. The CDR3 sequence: CASSQESGQGAQPQHF. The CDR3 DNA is TGTGCCAGCAGCCAAGAGTCGGGGCAGGGGGCTCAGCCCCAGCATTTT.

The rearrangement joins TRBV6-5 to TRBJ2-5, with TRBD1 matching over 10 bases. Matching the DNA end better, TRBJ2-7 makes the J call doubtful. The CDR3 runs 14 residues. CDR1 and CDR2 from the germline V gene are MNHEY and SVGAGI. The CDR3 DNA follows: TGTGCCAGCAGAAAAGGACAGGGGGCCTACGAGCAGTACTTC. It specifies CASRKGQGAYEQYF.

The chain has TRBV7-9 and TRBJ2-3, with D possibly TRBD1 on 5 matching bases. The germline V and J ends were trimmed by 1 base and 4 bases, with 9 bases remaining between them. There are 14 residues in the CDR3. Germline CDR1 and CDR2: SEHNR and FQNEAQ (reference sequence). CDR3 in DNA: TGTGCCAGCAGCTTAGGGGGCATATCAGATACGCAGTATTTT. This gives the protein CASSLGGISDTQYF.

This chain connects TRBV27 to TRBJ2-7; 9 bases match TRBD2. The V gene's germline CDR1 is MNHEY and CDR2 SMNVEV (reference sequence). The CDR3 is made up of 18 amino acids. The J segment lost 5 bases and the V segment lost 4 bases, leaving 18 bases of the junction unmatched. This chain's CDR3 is CASSSQGGRASNPHEQYF. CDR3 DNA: TGTGCCAGCAGTTCCCAAGGCGGGAGGGCCTCTAATCCCCACGAGCAGTACTTC.

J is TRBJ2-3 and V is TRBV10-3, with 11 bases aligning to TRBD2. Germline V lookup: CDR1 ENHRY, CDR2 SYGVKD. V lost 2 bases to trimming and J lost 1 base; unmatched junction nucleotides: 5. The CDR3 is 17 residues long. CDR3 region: CAISEPSTSGGTDTQYF. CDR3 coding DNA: TGTGCCATCAGTGAGCCCTCGACTAGCGGGGGCACAGATACGCAGTATTTT.

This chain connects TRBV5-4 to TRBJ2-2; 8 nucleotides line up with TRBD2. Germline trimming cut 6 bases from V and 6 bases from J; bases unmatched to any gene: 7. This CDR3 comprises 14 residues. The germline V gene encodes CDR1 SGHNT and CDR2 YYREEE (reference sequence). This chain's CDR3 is CASTPGGPAGELFF. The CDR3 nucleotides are TGTGCCAGCACCCCGGGAGGGCCCGCCGGGGAGCTGTTTTTT.